Listed here are 21 T cell receptor beta chains from one sample, sequenced in a study of blood T cell repertoires in COVID-19. Method: immunoSEQ multiplex PCR; TCRdb's copy keeps in-frame clones and lacks some. The sample shows 300,000 or so clones, around 90% of them seen only once. Sequencing was carried out using PBMCs or T cells enriched from blood (not recorded which). Receptor source: a woman aged 25 to 45 who had recovered from COVID-19.

The rearrangement uses TRBV6-5 and TRBJ2-3; D gene uncertain. This CDR3 region has 13 residues. Germline V gene data show CDR1 as MNHEY and CDR2 as SVGAGI. The ends were cut back, 6 bases at V and 6 bases at J, with 13 bases in the middle. The CDR3 protein is CASRRITWDTQYF. The CDR3 bases are TGTGCCAGCAGAAGAATTACATGGGATACGCAGTATTTT.

J is TRBJ1-5 and V is TRBV28; D is uncertain. This CDR3 spans 10 amino acids. Trimming took off 6 bases at V and 5 bases at J, with 2 bases between the two ends. Germline CDR1 is MDHEN and CDR2 is SYDVKM. DNA for the CDR3: TGTGCCAGCAGCGATCAGCCCCAGCATTTT. Amino acid sequence: CASSDQPQHF.

This rearrangement joins TRBV30 to TRBJ1-1; 9 bases agree with TRBD1. J gave up 4 bases and V 7 bases, and 7 bases lay outside the gene matches. Germline CDR1 and CDR2: GTSNPN and SVGIG (reference sequence). This CDR3 has 13 residues. The CDR3 coding sequence is TGTGCCTCGGACAGGGGAGGTGCCACTGAAGCTTTCTTT. This translates into CASDRGGATEAFF.

V is TRBV30 and J is TRBJ1-3; no reliable D call. The germline V gene has CDR1 GTSNPN and CDR2 SVGIG (reference sequence). The CDR3 extends over 16 amino acids. Deletions cut 2 bases from V and 0 bases from J, with 14 bases between. In nucleotides, the CDR3 is TGTGCCTGGAGTCTAACTCGGGTCACCTCTGGAAACACCATATATTTT. This gives the protein CAWSLTRVTSGNTIYF. The entire variable domain, with the rest obtained from reference TRBV30 and TRBJ1-3, is as follows: SQTIHQWPATLVQPVGSPLSLECTVEGTSNPNLYWYRQAAGRGLQLLFYSVGIGQISSEVPQNLSASRPQDRQFILSSKKLLLSDSGFYLCAWSLTRVTSGNTIYFGEGSWLTVV.

This clone has a single count. This chain uses TRBV7-2 with TRBJ2-1, with D unresolved. The CDR3 extends over 15 amino acids. V was pared by 5 bases and J by 0 bases, with 11 bases between. Germline V gene sequence: CDR1 SGHTA, CDR2 FQGNSA. As DNA, the CDR3 is TGTGCCAGCAGCCCTAGTGGGTTCTCCTACAATGAGCAGTTCTTC. Its protein is CASSPSGFSYNEQFF.

A few counts support this clone. This rearrangement joins TRBV19 to TRBJ2-2; 7 positions agree with TRBD2. V lost 3 bases to trimming and J lost 6 bases; unmatched junction nucleotides: 10. The CDR3 consists of 16 residues. Germline CDR1 reads LNHDA; CDR2 reads SQIVND (reference sequence). The CDR3 DNA is TGTGCCAGTAGTATTGGGGGGGGATTTAACGCCGGGGAGCTGTTTTTT. Translating it yields CASSIGGGFNAGELFF.

The J gene is TRBJ1-1, the V gene TRBV12-3 or TRBV12-4, with no clear D. Trimming shortened V by 3 bases and J by 8 bases, and 13 bases separated the two germline ends. This CDR3 region has 13 residues. DNA for the CDR3: TGTGCCAGCAGTTTGTCTTTTGTGTCCGAAGCTTTCTTT. Its translation is CASSLSFVSEAFF.

The rearrangement links TRBV9 to TRBJ2-3; TRBD2 matches at 11 bases. Unmatched junction bases numbered 0, after V lost 0 bases and J lost 3 bases. The CDR3 has 15 residues. Germline lookup yields CDR1 SGDLS and CDR2 YYNGEE. CDR3 DNA sequence: TGTGCCAGCAGCGTAGTAGCGGGAGGGACAGATACGCAGTATTTT. It translates to CASSVVAGGTDTQYF.

V and J are TRBV29-1 and TRBJ1-1, with 7 bases identical to TRBD1. The germline gives CDR1 SQVTM, CDR2 ANQGSEA. The CDR3 runs to 10 residues. J gave up 10 bases and V 4 bases, and 3 bases lay outside the gene matches. The CDR3 DNA follows: TGCAGCGTTGGACAGGGACGAGCTTTCTTT. Translated: CSVGQGRAFF.

The chain has TRBV14 and TRBJ2-2, with D maybe TRBD1 (6 bases). CDR1 and CDR2 from the germline V gene are SGHDN and FVKESK. Trimming pared 4 bases from V and 5 bases from J, leaving 14 bases between. The CDR3 runs 15 residues. The CDR3 spells CASSPRLTGTGELFF. The DNA of the CDR3 is TGTGCCAGCAGCCCACGTCTAACAGGGACCGGGGAGCTGTTTTTT.

The genes are TRBV28 and TRBJ2-7; 13 nucleotides align to TRBD2. The germline gives CDR1 MDHEN, CDR2 SYDVKM. This CDR3 spans 15 amino acids. The V and J ends lost 6 bases and 5 bases, in that order; junction bases with no gene match: 7. As DNA, the CDR3 is TGTGCCAGCAGCCGAGGGACTAGCGGGAATGACGAGCAGTACTTC. As protein: CASSRGTSGNDEQYF.

The CDR3 loop is CAWSMAGELFF. The CDR3 DNA sequence: TGTGCCTGGTCGATGGCAGGGGAGCTGTTTTTT. J is TRBJ2-2 and V is TRBV30; D gene unclear. CDR1 and CDR2 (germline): GTSNPN, SVGIG (reference sequence). The CDR3 extends over 11 amino acids. V lost 5 bases and J 8 bases, leaving 9 bases between the germline ends.

The CDR3 sequence is CASSFQGTSGRYEQFF. CDR3 nucleotides: TGTGCCAGCAGCTTTCAAGGGACTAGCGGGAGATATGAGCAGTTCTTC. The J gene is TRBJ2-1, the V gene TRBV7-6, with TRBD2 matching 14 bases. The ends lost 3 bases at V and 8 bases at J; junction bases unmatched: 6. Germline V lookup: CDR1 SGHVS, CDR2 FNYEAQ. CDR3 length: 16 residues.

The rearrangement links TRBV27 to TRBJ1-6; the D gene is possibly TRBD1 (5 bases). This CDR3 contains 14 residues. The V end lost 1 base, the J end lost 6 bases, and 7 bases lay between the germline ends. The V gene's germline CDR1 is MNHEY and CDR2 SMNVEV (reference sequence). CDR3 sequence reads: CASSLFGANSPLHF. CDR3 nucleotides: TGTGCCAGCAGTTTATTTGGGGCTAATTCACCCCTCCACTTT.

The rearrangement links TRBV28 to TRBJ1-1; weak D call: TRBD1 (6 bases). The V end was cut by 7 bases, the J end by 5 bases, with 17 bases between. The germline V gene encodes CDR1 MDHEN and CDR2 SYDVKM. There are 14 residues in the CDR3. The CDR3 DNA follows: TGTGCCAGCACACCAGGGGCCCCGAGGACTGAAGCTTTCTTT. This gives the protein CASTPGAPRTEAFF. The variable domain in full, completed from reference TRBV28 and TRBJ1-1, reads DVKVTQSSRYLVKRTGEKVFLECVQDMDHENMFWYRQDPGLGLRLIYFSYDVKMKEKGDIPEGYSVSREKKERFSLILESASTNQTSMYLCASTPGAPRTEAFFGQGTRLTVV.

The chain is built from TRBV27 and TRBJ1-2; D unclear. The CDR3 is 13 residues long. Per germline, CDR1 MNHEY and CDR2 SMNVEV (reference sequence). V was cut by 6 bases and J by 1 base, with 9 bases left in between. CDR3 residues: CASSSPSNYGYTF. The CDR3 region has the DNA TGTGCCAGCAGCTCTCCCAGTAACTATGGCTACACCTTC.

The chain employs TRBV20-1 and TRBJ1-1; 8 bases are shared with TRBD1. The CDR3 contains 20 residues. Germline V lookup: CDR1 DFQATT, CDR2 SNEGSKA (reference sequence). V lost 3 bases, J lost 0 bases, and 21 bases stayed unmatched. CDR3 amino acids: CSASRAIVPRTGRVNTEAFF. In nucleotides, the CDR3 is TGCAGTGCTAGTCGCGCCATAGTACCAAGGACAGGGAGGGTGAACACTGAAGCTTTCTTT.

The genes are TRBV11-2 and TRBJ2-7; 10 bases line up with TRBD1. This CDR3 comprises 13 residues. V lost 8 bases to trimming and J lost 0 bases; unmatched junction nucleotides: 1. CDR1 SGHAT and CDR2 FQNNGV come from the germline V gene. The CDR3 reads CASRTGGSYEQYF. The CDR3 bases are TGTGCCAGCCGGACAGGGGGCTCCTACGAGCAGTACTTC.

The chain couples TRBV30 to TRBJ1-4; TRBD1 aligns across 9 bases. The CDR3 is 12 residues long. After removal of 7 bases from V and 8 bases from J, the junction contained 5 bases not matched to a gene. Germline loops: CDR1 GTSNPN, CDR2 SVGIG (reference sequence). The CDR3 DNA is TGTGCCTTGGACAGGGGTGTGGAAAAACTGTTTTTT. It specifies CALDRGVEKLFF.

The V and J genes are TRBV9 and TRBJ1-5; D is uncertain. Germline loops: CDR1 SGDLS, CDR2 YYNGEE. CDR3 size: 15 residues. V was trimmed by 0 bases and J by 7 bases, leaving 14 bases between them. The CDR3 region is CASSVGGSAGQPQHF. In nucleotides, the CDR3 is TGTGCCAGCAGCGTAGGAGGTTCAGCCGGCCAGCCCCAGCATTTT.

This chain uses TRBV19 with TRBJ2-6; the match to TRBD1 covers 11 bases. CDR3 length: 17 residues. Germline V gives CDR1 LNHDA, CDR2 SQIVND (reference sequence). J was trimmed by 0 bases and V by 6 bases; bases with no gene match: 4. Here the CDR3 reads CASRPGQGVSGANVLTF. The DNA for the CDR3 is TGTGCCAGTAGGCCGGGACAGGGGGTCTCTGGGGCCAACGTCCTGACTTTC.